This TCR beta chain came from a study of blood T cell repertoires in COVID-19. Study overall: Donors in the United States, Italy and Spain gave samples during acute or convalescent COVID-19. T cells, B-cell-depleted T cells, or PBMCs supplied cDNA or gDNA.

Original processing notes: Amplifying reference gene primers gave estimates of nucleated cell counts. Using immunoSEQ multiplex PCR, the repertoire was profiled, and TCRdb retains in-frame clones only, with some absent. Clone size and V and J calls were adopted from that table, with D and trimming inferred from the DNA. The sample comprises more than 70,000 clones, 75% to 90% of which are singletons, and roughly 7.2% rests with the top ten. Germline V lookup: CDR1 MDHEN, CDR2 SYDVKM. The CDR3 sequence is 12 residues long. Trimming removed 5 bases at V and 6 bases at J, with 10 bases between. The chain combines TRBV28 with TRBJ1-2; D uncertain. Sequencing used peripheral blood. This TCR was recovered from a man between 60 and 70 years old with acute or convalescent COVID-19. For the CDR3, the DNA is TGTGCCAGCAGTGAGGGCGGGGATGGCTACACCTTC. This gives the protein CASSEGGDGYTF.